This T cell receptor (beta chain) was documented in a study of beta chain features in type 1 diabetes. In the study overall: The patients were much like the healthy donors in age, gender and cell yields. General observations from the study: Lower insertion and higher deletion counts appeared at VDJ junctions in type 1 diabetes patients. The naive, central memory and Treg TCRB repertoires showed an apparent similarity that was greater among patients than among healthy donors.

What was sequenced were expressed TCRB transcripts, since all of the isolated RNA had been reverse transcribed. The repertoire was sequenced with immunoSEQ multiplex PCR; TCRdb's copy has only in-frame clones and lacks some. This table holds a few hundred thousand clones, 9.5% to 12% found once. This clone was counted between two and nine times. Its cognate antigen is unknown. This clonotype was sampled from a woman in her thirties in good health. Input material: naive CD4+ T cells from blood.

CDR3 sequence reads: CASSSRPTGGGDEQYF. The CDR3 DNA sequence: TGTGCCAGCAGCTCCAGGCCGACAGGGGGCGGCGACGAGCAGTACTTC. The chain recombines TRBV7-2 with TRBJ2-7, with 10 positions matching TRBD1. CDR3 length: 16 amino acids. V lost 4 bases and J lost 5; bases outside the gene matches: 11. Germline-derived CDR1 and CDR2 are SGHTA and FQGNSA.